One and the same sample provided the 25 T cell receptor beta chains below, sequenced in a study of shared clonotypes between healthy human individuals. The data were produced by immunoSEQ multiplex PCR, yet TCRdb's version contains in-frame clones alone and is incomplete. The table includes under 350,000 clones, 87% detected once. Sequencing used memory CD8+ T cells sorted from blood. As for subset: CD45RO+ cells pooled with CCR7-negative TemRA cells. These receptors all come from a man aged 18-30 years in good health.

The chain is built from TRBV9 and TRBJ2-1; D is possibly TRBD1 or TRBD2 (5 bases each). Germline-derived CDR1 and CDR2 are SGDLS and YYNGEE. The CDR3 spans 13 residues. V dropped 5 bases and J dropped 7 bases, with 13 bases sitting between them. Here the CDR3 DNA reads TGTGCCAGCAGGGCTCCAGAGGGGAATGAGCAGTTCTTC. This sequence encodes CASRAPEGNEQFF.

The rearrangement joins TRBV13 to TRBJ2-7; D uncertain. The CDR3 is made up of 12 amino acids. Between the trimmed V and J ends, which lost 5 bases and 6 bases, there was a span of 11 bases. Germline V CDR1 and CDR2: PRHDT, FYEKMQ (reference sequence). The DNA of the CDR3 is TGTGCCAGCAGCAACCTTGAGTGCGAGCAGTACTTC. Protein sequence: CASSNLECEQYF.

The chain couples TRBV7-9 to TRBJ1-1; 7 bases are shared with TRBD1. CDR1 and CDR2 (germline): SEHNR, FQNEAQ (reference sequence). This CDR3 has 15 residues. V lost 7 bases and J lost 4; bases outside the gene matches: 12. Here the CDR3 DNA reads TGTGCCAGCACCCGGAGGGGGAACAGGGGCACTGAAGCTTTCTTT. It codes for CASTRRGNRGTEAFF.

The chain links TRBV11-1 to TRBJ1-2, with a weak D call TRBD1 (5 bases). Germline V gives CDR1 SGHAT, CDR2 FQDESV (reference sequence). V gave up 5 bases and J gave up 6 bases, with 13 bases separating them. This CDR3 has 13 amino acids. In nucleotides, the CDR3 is TGTGCCAGCAGCCACATTGTGGGGGATGGCTACACCTTC. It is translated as CASSHIVGDGYTF.

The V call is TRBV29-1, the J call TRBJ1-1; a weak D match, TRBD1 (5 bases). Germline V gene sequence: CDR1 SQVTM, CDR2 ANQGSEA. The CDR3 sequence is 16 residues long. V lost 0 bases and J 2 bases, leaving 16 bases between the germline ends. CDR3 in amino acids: CSVEDIGARANTEAFF. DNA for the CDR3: TGCAGCGTTGAAGATATTGGGGCCAGGGCTAACACTGAAGCTTTCTTT. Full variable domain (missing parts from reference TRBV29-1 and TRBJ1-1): SAVISQKPSRDICQRGTSLTIQCQVDSQVTMMFWYRQQPGQSLTLIATANQGSEATYESGFVIDKFPISRPNLTFSTLTVSNMSPEDSSIYLCSVEDIGARANTEAFFGQGTRLTVV.

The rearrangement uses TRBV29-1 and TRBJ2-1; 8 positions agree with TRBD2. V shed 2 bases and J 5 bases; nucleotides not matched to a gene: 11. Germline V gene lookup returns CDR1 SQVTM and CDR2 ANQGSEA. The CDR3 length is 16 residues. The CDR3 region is CSVEFLTGGPNNEQFF. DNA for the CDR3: TGCAGCGTTGAATTCCTTACGGGAGGGCCCAACAATGAGCAGTTCTTC.

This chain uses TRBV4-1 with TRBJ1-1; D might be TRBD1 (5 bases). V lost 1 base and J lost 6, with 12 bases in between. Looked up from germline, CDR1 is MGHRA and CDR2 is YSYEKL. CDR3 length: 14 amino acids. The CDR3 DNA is TGCGCCAGCAGCCAAGGGGGTTTGGGGCCTGAAGCTTTCTTT. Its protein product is CASSQGGLGPEAFF.

The CDR3 spells CASSLDGRGYEQYF. The DNA of the CDR3 is TGTGCCAGCAGCTTAGATGGCAGGGGCTACGAGCAGTACTTC. This chain connects TRBV11-2 to TRBJ2-7; possibly TRBD1 for D (6 bases). Per the germline V gene, CDR1 is SGHAT and CDR2 is FQNNGV. This CDR3 spans 14 amino acids. V was shortened by 0 bases and J by 3 bases, with 9 bases between the two germline ends. Complete variable domain (other parts from reference TRBV11-2 and TRBJ2-7): EAGVAQSPRYKIIEKRQSVAFWCNPISGHATLYWYQQILGQGPKLLIQFQNNGVVDDSQLPKDRFSAERLKGVDSTLKIQPAKLEDSAVYLCASSLDGRGYEQYFGPGTRLTVT.

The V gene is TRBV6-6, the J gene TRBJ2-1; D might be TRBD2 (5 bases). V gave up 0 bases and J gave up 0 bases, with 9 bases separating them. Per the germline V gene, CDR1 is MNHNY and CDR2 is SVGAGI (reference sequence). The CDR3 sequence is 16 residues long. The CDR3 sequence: CASSYSSVGSYNEQFF. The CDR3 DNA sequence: TGTGCCAGCAGTTACTCTAGCGTCGGCTCCTACAATGAGCAGTTCTTC.

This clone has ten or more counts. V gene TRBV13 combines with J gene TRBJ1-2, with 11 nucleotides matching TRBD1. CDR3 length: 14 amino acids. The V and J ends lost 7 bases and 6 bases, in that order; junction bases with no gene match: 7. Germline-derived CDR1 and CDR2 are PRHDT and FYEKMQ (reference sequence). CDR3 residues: CASTEGQGVDGYTF. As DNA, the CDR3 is TGTGCCAGCACCGAGGGACAGGGGGTGGATGGCTACACCTTC.

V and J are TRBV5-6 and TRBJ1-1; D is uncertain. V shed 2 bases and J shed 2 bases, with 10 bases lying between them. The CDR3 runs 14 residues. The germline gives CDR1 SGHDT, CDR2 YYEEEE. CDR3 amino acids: CASSLREANTEAFF. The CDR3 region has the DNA TGTGCCAGCAGCTTAAGGGAAGCTAACACTGAAGCTTTCTTT.

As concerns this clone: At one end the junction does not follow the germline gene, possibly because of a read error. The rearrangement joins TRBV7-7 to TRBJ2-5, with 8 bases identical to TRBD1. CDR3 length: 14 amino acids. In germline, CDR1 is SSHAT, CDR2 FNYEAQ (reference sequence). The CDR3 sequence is CASSRDRGQETQYF. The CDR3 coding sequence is TGTGCTAGCAGTCGTGACAGGGGACAAGAGACCCAGTACTTC.

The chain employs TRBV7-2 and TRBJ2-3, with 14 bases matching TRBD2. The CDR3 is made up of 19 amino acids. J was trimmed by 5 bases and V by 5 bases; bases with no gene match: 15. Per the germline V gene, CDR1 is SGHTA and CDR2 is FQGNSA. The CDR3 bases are TGTGCCAGCAGCCAAGCCCGGTCGGGACTAGCGGGAGCGCGAGATACGCAGTATTTT. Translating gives CASSQARSGLAGARDTQYF.

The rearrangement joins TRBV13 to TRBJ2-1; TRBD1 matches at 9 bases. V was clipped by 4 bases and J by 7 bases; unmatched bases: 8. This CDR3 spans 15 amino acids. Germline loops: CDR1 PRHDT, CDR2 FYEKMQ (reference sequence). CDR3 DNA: TGTGCCAGCAGCTACGACAGGGGGTATTGGAATGAGCAGTTCTTC. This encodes CASSYDRGYWNEQFF.

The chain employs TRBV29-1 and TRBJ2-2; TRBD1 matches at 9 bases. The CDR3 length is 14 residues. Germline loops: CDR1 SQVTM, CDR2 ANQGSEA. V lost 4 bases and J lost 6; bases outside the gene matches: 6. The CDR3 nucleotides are TGCAGCGTTGGTTCGACAGGGGGTTCCGGGGAGCTGTTTTTT. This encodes CSVGSTGGSGELFF.

In nucleotides, the CDR3 is TGTGCCAGCAGCCCCCCCGGGGTCCACGAGCAGTACTTC. Its translation is CASSPPGVHEQYF. V usage is TRBV11-2 and J usage is TRBJ2-7, with a possible D match to TRBD2 (5 bases). The CDR3 is 13 residues long. In germline, CDR1 is SGHAT, CDR2 FQNNGV. Trimming removed 5 bases at V and 5 bases at J, with 13 bases between.

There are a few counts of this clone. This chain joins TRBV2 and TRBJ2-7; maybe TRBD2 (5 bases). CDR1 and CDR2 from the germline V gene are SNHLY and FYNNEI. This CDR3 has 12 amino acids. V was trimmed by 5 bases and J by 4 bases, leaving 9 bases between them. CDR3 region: CASSSLAYEQYF. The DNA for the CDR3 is TGTGCCAGCAGTAGTCTAGCTTACGAGCAGTACTTC.

CDR3 nucleotide sequence: TGTGCCAGCACTACCCTAGCGGGGGGGCGGCAAGAGACCCAGTACTTC. Its translation: CASTTLAGGRQETQYF. V is TRBV2 and J is TRBJ2-5; TRBD2 agrees at 12 bases. This CDR3 is 16 amino acids long. The junction had 8 bases not matched to a gene; V was cut back by 7 bases and J by 2 bases. The V gene's germline CDR1 is SNHLY and CDR2 FYNNEI.

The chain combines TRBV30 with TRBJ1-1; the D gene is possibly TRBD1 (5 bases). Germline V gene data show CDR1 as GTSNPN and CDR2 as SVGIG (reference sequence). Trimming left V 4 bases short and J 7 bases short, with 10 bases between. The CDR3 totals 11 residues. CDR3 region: CAWNGGGEAFF. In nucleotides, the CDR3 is TGTGCCTGGAACGGGGGGGGTGAAGCTTTCTTT.

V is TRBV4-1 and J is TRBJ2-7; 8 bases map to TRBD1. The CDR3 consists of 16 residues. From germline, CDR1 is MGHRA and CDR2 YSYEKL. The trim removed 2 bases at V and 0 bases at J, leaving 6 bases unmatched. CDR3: CASSQKAGTGSYEQYF. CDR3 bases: TGCGCCAGCAGCCAAAAAGCCGGGACAGGCTCCTACGAGCAGTACTTC.

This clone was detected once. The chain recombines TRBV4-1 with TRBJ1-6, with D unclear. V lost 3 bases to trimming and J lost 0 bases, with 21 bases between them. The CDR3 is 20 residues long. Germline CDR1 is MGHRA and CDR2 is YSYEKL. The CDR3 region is CASSQTTVLVVSSYNSPLHF. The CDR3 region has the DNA TGCGCCAGCAGCCAGACAACAGTACTTGTAGTTAGCTCCTATAATTCACCCCTCCACTTT.

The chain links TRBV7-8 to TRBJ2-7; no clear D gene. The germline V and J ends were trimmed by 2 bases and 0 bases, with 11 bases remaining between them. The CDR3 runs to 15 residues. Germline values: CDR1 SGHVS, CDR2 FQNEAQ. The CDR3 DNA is TGTGCCAGCAGCTTACTCTTCTGGAACTCCTACGAGCAGTACTTC. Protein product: CASSLLFWNSYEQYF.

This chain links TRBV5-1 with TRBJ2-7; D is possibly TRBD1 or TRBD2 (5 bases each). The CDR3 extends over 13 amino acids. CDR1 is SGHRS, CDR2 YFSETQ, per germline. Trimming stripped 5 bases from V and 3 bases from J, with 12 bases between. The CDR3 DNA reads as TGCGCCAGCAGGGACACGGGACGCTACGAGCAGTACTTC. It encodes CASRDTGRYEQYF.

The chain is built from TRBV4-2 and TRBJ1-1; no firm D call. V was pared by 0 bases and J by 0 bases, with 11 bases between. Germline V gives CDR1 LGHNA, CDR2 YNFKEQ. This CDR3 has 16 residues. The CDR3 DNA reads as TGTGCCAGCAGCCAAGATCTCGAAGGTCTGAACACTGAAGCTTTCTTT. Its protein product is CASSQDLEGLNTEAFF.

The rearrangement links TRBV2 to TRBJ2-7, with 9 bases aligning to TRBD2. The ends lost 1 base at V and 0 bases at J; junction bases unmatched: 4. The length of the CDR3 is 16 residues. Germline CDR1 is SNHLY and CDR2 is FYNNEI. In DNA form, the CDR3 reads TGTGCCAGCAGTGAAGGTTCTAGCGGGGACTCCTACGAGCAGTACTTC. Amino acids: CASSEGSSGDSYEQYF.